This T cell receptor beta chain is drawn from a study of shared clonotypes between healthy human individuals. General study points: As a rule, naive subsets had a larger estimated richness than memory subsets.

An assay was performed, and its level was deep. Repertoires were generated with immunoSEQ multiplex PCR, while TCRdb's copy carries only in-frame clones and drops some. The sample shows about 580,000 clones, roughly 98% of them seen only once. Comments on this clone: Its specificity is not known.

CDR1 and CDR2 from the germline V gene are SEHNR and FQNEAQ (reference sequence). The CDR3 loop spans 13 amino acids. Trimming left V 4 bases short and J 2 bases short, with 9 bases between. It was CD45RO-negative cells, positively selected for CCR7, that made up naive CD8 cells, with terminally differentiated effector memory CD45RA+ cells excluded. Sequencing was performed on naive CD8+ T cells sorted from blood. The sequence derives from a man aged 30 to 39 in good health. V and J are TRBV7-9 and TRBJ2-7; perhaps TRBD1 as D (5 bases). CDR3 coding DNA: TGTGCCAGCAGCTCCAAAGGGGCCTACGAGCAGTACTTC. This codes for CASSSKGAYEQYF.